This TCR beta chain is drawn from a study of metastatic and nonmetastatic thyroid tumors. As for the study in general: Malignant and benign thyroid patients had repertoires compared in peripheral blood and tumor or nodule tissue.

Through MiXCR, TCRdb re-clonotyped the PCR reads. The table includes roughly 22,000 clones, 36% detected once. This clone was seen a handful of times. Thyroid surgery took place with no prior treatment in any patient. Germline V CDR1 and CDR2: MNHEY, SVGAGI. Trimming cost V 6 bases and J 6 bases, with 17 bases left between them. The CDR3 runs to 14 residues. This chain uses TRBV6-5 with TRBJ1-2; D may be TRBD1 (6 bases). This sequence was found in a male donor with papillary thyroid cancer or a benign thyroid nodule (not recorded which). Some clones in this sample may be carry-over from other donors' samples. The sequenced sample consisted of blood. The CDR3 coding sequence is TGTGCCAGCAGCTATGCCGGGGGGCAGGATGGCTACACCTTC. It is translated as CASSYAGGQDGYTF.